This T cell receptor beta chain was captured by sequencing in a study of tumor and adjacent non-tumor tissue in lung cancer. No cell sorting was done before RNA was extracted from the tissue. Losses at the gene ends were 8 bases for V and 5 bases for J; bases not matched to a gene: 10. The CDR3 contains 14 residues. CDR1 is SGHNT, CDR2 YYREEE, per germline (reference sequence). The library came from three nested PCR rounds adapted from ARM-PCR protocols. Each CDR3 protein is one row after TCRdb ran MiXCR on the multiplex PCR reads. The top ten clones hold roughly 15% of a sample with under 100,000 distinct CDR3 sequences, around 65% of them seen once. This clonotype turned up a few times.

The chain carries TRBV5-4 and TRBJ2-1; 7 nucleotides match TRBD2. Sample: lung tumor tissue. The TCR comes from a man aged 65 to 85 with non-small cell lung cancer. The CDR3 DNA sequence: TGTGCCAGTATGAAGTGGGGGGGAAACAATGAGCAGTTCTTC. Translated, it gives CASMKWGGNNEQFF.